The 27 T cell receptor beta chains listed next were all sequenced from one sample in a study of human T cells and chemical hapten exposure. TCRdb ran MiXCR on the RACE reads and lists one entry per CDR3 protein. The table records about 260,000 distinct CDR3 sequences, more than 6.5% of them present only once. Time point in this sample: pre-sensitization, week 0. Documented treatment: therapeutic diphenylcyclopropenone sensitization with weekly scalp DPC. Source: whole blood, taken in connection with sensitization to the hapten diphenylcyclopropenone (DPC). Receptor source: a woman in her forties with alopecia areata. Some clones in this sample may be carry-over from other donors' samples.

This clonotype was detected only a few times. This rearrangement joins TRBV7-9 to TRBJ2-7, with TRBD1 matching 7 bases. The CDR3 contains 15 residues. The germline V gene has CDR1 SEHNR and CDR2 FQNEAQ (reference sequence). Trimming cost V 5 bases and J 2 bases; bases outside gene matches: 9. In DNA form, the CDR3 reads TGTGCCAGCAGCCTCCGGGACAGCCCTACCTACGAGCAGTACTTC. Its protein product is CASSLRDSPTYEQYF.

This clonotype was counted only a few times. This rearrangement joins TRBV27 to TRBJ2-7; 12 bases map to TRBD2. CDR3 length: 14 amino acids. The germline CDR1 and CDR2 sequences are MNHEY and SMNVEV (reference sequence). The ends lost 4 bases at V and 6 bases at J; junction bases unmatched: 4. CDR3 nucleotides: TGTGCCAGCAGTTCTAGCGGGAGGGCCACCGAGCAGTACTTC. Its protein is CASSSSGRATEQYF.

This clonotype appeared many times. The V call is TRBV20-1, the J call TRBJ2-3; TRBD2 might be the D (6 bases). The CDR3 has 17 amino acids. V lost 6 bases to trimming and J lost 1 base, with 23 bases between them. CDR1 is DFQATT, CDR2 SNEGSKA, per germline (reference sequence). CDR3 DNA sequence: TGCAGTGCAACTGCTCCTGGGACTGGGGGAGGCACAGATACGCAGTATTTT. Residues: CSATAPGTGGGTDTQYF.

The chain links TRBV2 to TRBJ2-6, with 7 positions matching TRBD1. V shed 8 bases and J 0 bases; nucleotides not matched to a gene: 4. Looked up from germline, CDR1 is SNHLY and CDR2 is FYNNEI. The CDR3 loop spans 15 amino acids. The CDR3 region has the DNA TGTGCCAGCGGAACAGGGGTCTCTGGGGCCAACGTCCTGACTTTC. Translated: CASGTGVSGANVLTF.

The genes are TRBV12-3 or TRBV12-4 and TRBJ2-3; D may be TRBD2 (5 bases). The CDR3 consists of 12 residues. V gave up 1 base and J gave up 8 bases, with 7 bases separating them. CDR3 DNA: TGTGCCAGCAGTTTAGGTGGAGGTACGCAGTATTTT. Translation gives CASSLGGGTQYF.

In this sample, this clonotype turned up a few times. The V and J genes are TRBV4-3 and TRBJ2-5; 10 bases map to TRBD2. Germline CDR1 LGHNA, CDR2 YSLEER. The trim removed 0 bases at V and 3 bases at J, leaving 4 bases unmatched. This CDR3 is built from 16 residues. The chain's CDR3 is CASSQEAGGVKETQYF. CDR3 nucleotide sequence: TGCGCCAGCAGCCAAGAAGCGGGAGGGGTAAAAGAGACCCAGTACTTC.

V and J are TRBV25-1 and TRBJ1-3; a possible D gene is TRBD1 (5 bases). This CDR3 region has 15 residues. Germline V CDR1 and CDR2: MGHDK, SYGVNS. With 3 bases removed from V and 8 bases from J, the gap between germline ends came to 17 bases. The CDR3 region has the DNA TGTGCCAGCAGTGACTTCCTCCGGGGGGGTGACACCATATATTTT. It codes for CASSDFLRGGDTIYF.

The chain combines TRBV11-2 with TRBJ2-7; D is perhaps TRBD1 (5 bases). Germline V gene lookup returns CDR1 SGHAT and CDR2 FQNNGV. The ends were cut back, 4 bases at V and 0 bases at J, with 16 bases in the middle. The CDR3 runs 16 residues. The CDR3 nucleotides read TGTGCCAGCAGCTCCGTTAAAGGGGATGACTCCTACGAGCAGTACTTC. Residues: CASSSVKGDDSYEQYF.

V and J are TRBV20-1 and TRBJ2-7; 15 positions match TRBD2. Germline trimming cut 3 bases from V and 11 bases from J; bases unmatched to any gene: 8. The CDR3 runs to 14 residues. The germline gives CDR1 DFQATT, CDR2 SNEGSKA (reference sequence). This chain's CDR3 is CSASDRTSGRDKYF. CDR3 sequence (DNA): TGCAGTGCTAGCGATAGGACTAGCGGGAGGGACAAGTACTTC.

This clonotype has only a few counts. The chain links TRBV7-9 to TRBJ2-2, with TRBD2 as a possible D gene (6 bases). The CDR3 runs to 16 residues. V lost 1 base to trimming and J lost 3 bases, with 12 bases between them. Germline V gives CDR1 SEHNR, CDR2 FQNEAQ (reference sequence). The CDR3 region is CASSLGHPGDTGELFF. The CDR3 DNA sequence: TGTGCCAGCAGCTTAGGACACCCGGGGGACACCGGGGAGCTGTTTTTT.

This chain uses TRBV2 with TRBJ1-1; 9 bases line up with TRBD1. J lost 3 bases, V lost 6 bases, and 11 bases had no gene match. Per germline, CDR1 SNHLY and CDR2 FYNNEI. The CDR3 has 16 residues. DNA for the CDR3: TGTGCCAGCAGCGCCGGGACAGGGTATTTGTACACTGAAGCTTTCTTT. It encodes CASSAGTGYLYTEAFF.

As DNA, the CDR3 is TGCAGCGTTGAGGGGGTTTTCTACGAGCAGTACTTC. As protein: CSVEGVFYEQYF. The J gene is TRBJ2-7, the V gene TRBV29-1; D may match TRBD1 or TRBD2 (5 bases each). CDR3 length equals 12 residues. Trimming took off 3 bases at V and 3 bases at J, with 9 bases between the two ends. The germline gives CDR1 SQVTM, CDR2 ANQGSEA.

This clonotype has ten or more counts. The rearrangement links TRBV28 to TRBJ2-7, with TRBD1 as a possible D gene (6 bases). V lost 5 bases and J 2 bases, leaving 16 bases between the germline ends. This CDR3 region has 15 residues. Germline-derived CDR1 and CDR2 are MDHEN and SYDVKM. CDR3 amino acids: CASSHTSRGAYEQYF. DNA of the CDR3: TGTGCCAGCAGTCATACATCCAGGGGAGCCTACGAGCAGTACTTC. The complete variable domain, with remaining parts taken from reference TRBV28 and TRBJ2-7, reads DVKVTQSSRYLVKRTGEKVFLECVQDMDHENMFWYRQDPGLGLRLIYFSYDVKMKEKGDIPEGYSVSREKKERFSLILESASTNQTSMYLCASSHTSRGAYEQYFGPGTRLTVT.

The chain carries TRBV11-2 and TRBJ2-1; TRBD2 matches at 13 bases. This CDR3 has 16 amino acids. V shed 6 bases and J 10 bases; nucleotides not matched to a gene: 12. Germline loops: CDR1 SGHAT, CDR2 FQNNGV. The CDR3 DNA reads as TGTGCCAGCAGTCGAGCCGGGACTAGCGGGACCGGGGAGCAGTTCTTC. Protein: CASSRAGTSGTGEQFF.

This chain uses TRBV4-1 with TRBJ2-3; 9 nucleotides align to TRBD2. This CDR3 contains 16 residues. The ends lost 0 bases at V and 7 bases at J; junction bases unmatched: 8. CDR1 is MGHRA and CDR2 is YSYEKL in the germline V gene. CDR3 loop: CASSQDWAGGENTQYF. CDR3 bases: TGCGCCAGCAGCCAAGATTGGGCGGGAGGGGAGAATACGCAGTATTTT.

The genes are TRBV10-3 and TRBJ2-7; D is undetermined. In germline, CDR1 is ENHRY, CDR2 SYGVKD. V was clipped by 4 bases and J by 6 bases, with 7 bases between them. The CDR3 sequence is 11 residues long. The CDR3 region has the DNA TGTGCCATCAGTGCAGTTGGCGAGCAGTACTTC. This translates into CAISAVGEQYF.

This clonotype showed up many times. The gene calls are TRBV7-2 and TRBJ2-7; no definite D call. The CDR3 covers 11 residues. CDR1 SGHTA and CDR2 FQGNSA come from the germline V gene. The ends were cut back, 3 bases at V and 4 bases at J, with 4 bases in the middle. CDR3 residues: CASSFLYEQYF. The DNA for the CDR3 is TGTGCCAGCAGCTTCCTTTACGAGCAGTACTTC.

For this clonotype: A clone one base away is much larger, so this may be a read error. The J gene is TRBJ1-2, the V gene TRBV4-1; a weak D match, TRBD1 (5 bases). Germline CDR1 reads MGHRA; CDR2 reads YSYEKL. This CDR3 contains 13 residues. The DNA for the CDR3 is TGCGTCAGCAGCCAACAGGAGGGCTATGGCTACACCTTC. It yields the protein CVSSQQEGYGYTF.

The chain carries TRBV15 and TRBJ2-7, with a weak D call TRBD2 (6 bases). Germline-derived CDR1 and CDR2 are LNHNV and YYDKDF (reference sequence). This CDR3 contains 14 residues. V dropped 4 bases and J dropped 5 bases, with 15 bases sitting between them. CDR3 DNA sequence: TGTGCCACCAGCACAGAGCGGGCTAGCGACGAGCAGTACTTC. Residues: CATSTERASDEQYF. Filled out from reference TRBV15 and TRBJ2-7, the complete variable domain reads DAMVIQNPRYQVTQFGKPVTLSCSQTLNHNVMYWYQQKSSQAPKLLFHYYDKDFNNEADTPDNFQSRRPNTSFCFLDIRSPGLGDTAMYLCATSTERASDEQYFGPGTRLTVT.

The V gene is TRBV7-9, the J gene TRBJ1-1, with D perhaps TRBD1 (5 bases). The CDR3 has 15 amino acids. The germline gives CDR1 SEHNR, CDR2 FQNEAQ (reference sequence). Trimming pared 6 bases from V and 4 bases from J, leaving 18 bases between. This CDR3 reads CASRPRGARGTEAFF. The CDR3 nucleotides are TGTGCCAGCAGACCAAGAGGGGCTCGGGGCACTGAAGCTTTCTTT.

The V and J genes are TRBV20-1 and TRBJ2-3, with 9 bases fitting TRBD1. Germline V gives CDR1 DFQATT, CDR2 SNEGSKA (reference sequence). This CDR3 has 13 amino acids. Trimming removed 5 bases from V and 5 bases from J; junction bases left unmatched: 5. CDR3 in amino acids: CSAGDRVVDTQYF. In DNA, the CDR3 is TGCAGTGCTGGGGACAGGGTGGTAGATACGCAGTATTTT.

This clonotype has at least ten counts. The chain links TRBV15 to TRBJ2-7; 9 bases map to TRBD1. CDR1 LNHNV and CDR2 YYDKDF come from the germline V gene (reference sequence). V was clipped by 3 bases and J by 5 bases; unmatched bases: 8. This CDR3 has 15 amino acids. This CDR3 is CATSSPGQGQDEQYF. The CDR3 DNA is TGTGCCACCAGCAGCCCGGGACAGGGTCAAGACGAGCAGTACTTC.

This clonotype was seen more than once but under ten times. The genes are TRBV10-3 and TRBJ1-5, with D tentatively TRBD1 (6 bases). Looked up from germline, CDR1 is ENHRY and CDR2 is SYGVKD. This CDR3 has 12 amino acids. Deletions cut 10 bases from V and 2 bases from J, with 9 bases between. The CDR3 DNA reads TGTGCCACAGGGGAGGGCAATCAGCCCCAGCATTTT. It translates to CATGEGNQPQHF.

V gene TRBV25-1 combines with J gene TRBJ2-5, with a weak D call TRBD2 (5 bases). This CDR3 has 14 amino acids. Germline CDR1 reads MGHDK; CDR2 reads SYGVNS. V lost 5 bases and J 1 base, leaving 11 bases between the germline ends. The CDR3: CASSPRRFQETQYF. The DNA of the CDR3 is TGTGCCAGCAGTCCCCGGAGGTTCCAAGAGACCCAGTACTTC.

This clonotype has just a few counts. V is TRBV4-3 and J is TRBJ2-1; 8 bases map to TRBD2. Germline CDR1 and CDR2: LGHNA and YSLEER. CDR3 length: 18 residues. Trimming at V came to 2 bases and at J to 2 bases, leaving 11 bases not matched to a gene. The CDR3 protein is CASSQRYSLAATYNEQFF. The CDR3 region has the DNA TGCGCCAGCAGCCAAAGATATTCACTAGCGGCCACCTACAATGAGCAGTTCTTC.

This clonotype was seen a few times. The chain employs TRBV7-6 and TRBJ2-1; D unclear. The V gene's germline CDR1 is SGHVS and CDR2 FNYEAQ. V lost 4 bases, J lost 7 bases, and 11 bases lay in between. The CDR3 consists of 13 residues. CDR3 DNA sequence: TGTGCCAGCAGCTCAGATAATTTTAATGAGCAGTTCTTC. Its translation: CASSSDNFNEQFF.

This rearrangement joins TRBV7-9 to TRBJ2-7; 12 nucleotides agree with TRBD1. Germline V gene data show CDR1 as SEHNR and CDR2 as FQNEAQ (reference sequence). Unmatched junction bases numbered 8, after V lost 5 bases and J lost 6 bases. CDR3 size: 15 residues. CDR3 bases: TGTGCCAGCAGCCCAGCGGGACAGGGGGCAGCCGAGCAGTACTTC. Its protein is CASSPAGQGAAEQYF.